What follows are 8 T cell receptor beta chains derived from one specimen sequenced in a study of T cells in tumors after PD-1 blockade. The assay was immunoSEQ multiplex PCR, and TCRdb's table has in-frame clones only and misses some. Among about 59,000 clones, roughly 75% were seen once, and the ten largest hold roughly 13%. The material was PBMCs, obtained before anti-PD-1 treatment. These receptors all stem from a human donor with basal cell carcinoma.

CDR3: CASSDPNQPQHF. The CDR3 DNA follows: TGTGCCAGCAGTGATCCCAATCAGCCCCAGCATTTT. The V gene is TRBV2, the J gene TRBJ1-5; D unresolved. The CDR3 sequence is 12 residues long. Per the germline V gene, CDR1 is SNHLY and CDR2 is FYNNEI. Trimming removed 3 bases at V and 3 bases at J, with 3 bases between.

Remarks on this clone: One junction end does not reproduce the germline sequence, and a read error may be involved. This sequence joins TRBV9 and TRBJ2-5, with 7 bases identical to TRBD2. CDR3 length equals 17 residues. Germline loops: CDR1 SGDLS, CDR2 YYNGEE. The CDR3 nucleotides read TGTGCCAGCAGCGTAAGCCCCGCTAGCGGTAACCAGGAGACCCAGTACTTC. This gives the protein CASSVSPASGNQETQYF.

The rearrangement joins TRBV29-1 to TRBJ1-2, with TRBD1 matching 9 bases. This CDR3 is built from 14 residues. V lost 4 bases and J lost 4; bases outside the gene matches: 7. Germline V gene lookup returns CDR1 SQVTM and CDR2 ANQGSEA. The CDR3 loop is CSVAPGQGFYGYTF. CDR3 DNA: TGCAGCGTTGCCCCGGGACAGGGATTCTATGGCTACACCTTC.

This chain joins TRBV11-3 and TRBJ1-4, with D unclear. Trimming pared 5 bases from V and 5 bases from J, leaving 12 bases between. The CDR3 spans 14 residues. Germline CDR1 SGHNT, CDR2 YENEEA. CDR3 nucleotide sequence: TGTGCCAGCAGCGCGGCAAGTTACAATGAAAAACTGTTTTTT. Protein: CASSAASYNEKLFF. The complete variable domain, with remaining parts taken from reference TRBV11-3 and TRBJ1-4, reads EAGVVQSPRYKIIEKKQPVAFWCNPISGHNTLYWYLQNLGQGPELLIRYENEEAVDDSQLPKDRFSAERLKGVDSTLKIQPAELGDSAVYLCASSAASYNEKLFFGSGTQLSVL.

The rearrangement links TRBV9 to TRBJ2-5, with 15 nucleotides matching TRBD2. Per germline, CDR1 SGDLS and CDR2 YYNGEE. The junction had 10 bases not matched to a gene; V was cut back by 2 bases and J by 2 bases. CDR3 length equals 19 residues. The CDR3, as DNA: TGTGCCAGCAGCGTCGGGACTAGCGGGGGGAGAAGAAAGCAAGAGACCCAGTACTTC. This encodes CASSVGTSGGRRKQETQYF.

The rearrangement links TRBV6-6 to TRBJ2-5, with 10 bases matching TRBD2. The CDR3 has 20 residues. The germline V gene encodes CDR1 MNHNY and CDR2 SVGAGI (reference sequence). Trimming took 6 bases from V and 2 from J; bases not matched to a gene: 21. The CDR3 DNA sequence: TGTGCCAGCAGCCACGGGGGTGCCAGCGGGGGGGCGCACTATCAAGAGACCCAGTACTTC. It codes for CASSHGGASGGAHYQETQYF.

CDR3 sequence (DNA): TGTGCCTGGATTCCACGCGGATCACGTTTTGGAAACACCATATATTTT. This encodes CAWIPRGSRFGNTIYF. The chain couples TRBV30 to TRBJ1-3; D unclear. This CDR3 is 16 amino acids long. Looked up from germline, CDR1 is GTSNPN and CDR2 is SVGIG (reference sequence). V lost 4 bases, J lost 3 bases, and 19 bases lay in between.

This chain links TRBV30 with TRBJ2-2; possibly TRBD1 for D (5 bases). Between the trimmed V and J ends, which lost 6 bases and 9 bases, there was a span of 20 bases. The length of the CDR3 is 14 residues. The germline V gene has CDR1 GTSNPN and CDR2 SVGIG (reference sequence). The CDR3 is CACPGHTIGRELFF. CDR3 DNA: TGTGCCTGCCCCGGACATACTATAGGCAGGGAGCTGTTTTTT.